This T cell receptor beta chain originates from a study of cytomegalovirus exposure and HLA in healthy donors. Study results and limitations: Cytomegalovirus-associated TCR beta chains were listed, numbering 150 to 200. Later analysis identified a missense DCLRE1C variant that was linked to TCR beta V- and J-gene trimming. Later work found that TCR association rates differed between HLA loci; DRB1 had the most and HLA-C the fewest. High specificity and sensitivity for cytomegalovirus status were reported for the classifier.

With respect to this clone: Its matching antigen is unknown.

The PCR was carried out with 60 Vbeta primers and 13 Jbeta primers. Repertoires were generated with immunoSEQ multiplex PCR, while TCRdb's copy carries only in-frame clones and drops some. Of roughly 150,000 clones in the sample, 80% to 90% were seen once. The sample comprised PBMCs. This TCR was recovered from a male donor in good health and CMV-seronegative.

The CDR3 loop is CASSITGGLAKNIQYF. CDR3 coding DNA: TGTGCCAGCAGCATTACAGGGGGCCTGGCCAAAAACATTCAGTACTTC. This rearrangement joins TRBV7-2 to TRBJ2-4; 9 bases are shared with TRBD1. The CDR3 contains 16 residues. V lost 5 bases, J lost 1 base, and 6 bases stayed unmatched. From germline, CDR1 is SGHTA and CDR2 FQGNSA.